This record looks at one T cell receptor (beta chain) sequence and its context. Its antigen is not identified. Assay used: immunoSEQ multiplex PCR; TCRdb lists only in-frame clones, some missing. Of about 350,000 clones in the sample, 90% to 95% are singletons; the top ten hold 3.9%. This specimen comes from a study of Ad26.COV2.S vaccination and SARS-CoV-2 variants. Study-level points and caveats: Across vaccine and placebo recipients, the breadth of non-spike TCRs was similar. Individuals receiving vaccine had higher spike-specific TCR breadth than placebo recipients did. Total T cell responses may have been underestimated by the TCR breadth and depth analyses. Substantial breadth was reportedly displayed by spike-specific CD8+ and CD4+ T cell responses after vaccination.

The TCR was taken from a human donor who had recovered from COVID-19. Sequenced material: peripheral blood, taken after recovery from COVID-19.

As DNA, the CDR3 is TGTGCCAGTAGTACCCGGGAAGGCGGCCAAGGGGCCGATGGCTACACCTTC. As protein: CASSTREGGQGADGYTF. The chain combines TRBV19 with TRBJ1-2, with D perhaps matching TRBD1 (5 bases). Germline V gives CDR1 LNHDA, CDR2 SQIVND (reference sequence). V was pared by 4 bases and J by 6 bases, with 24 bases between. The length of the CDR3 is 17 residues.